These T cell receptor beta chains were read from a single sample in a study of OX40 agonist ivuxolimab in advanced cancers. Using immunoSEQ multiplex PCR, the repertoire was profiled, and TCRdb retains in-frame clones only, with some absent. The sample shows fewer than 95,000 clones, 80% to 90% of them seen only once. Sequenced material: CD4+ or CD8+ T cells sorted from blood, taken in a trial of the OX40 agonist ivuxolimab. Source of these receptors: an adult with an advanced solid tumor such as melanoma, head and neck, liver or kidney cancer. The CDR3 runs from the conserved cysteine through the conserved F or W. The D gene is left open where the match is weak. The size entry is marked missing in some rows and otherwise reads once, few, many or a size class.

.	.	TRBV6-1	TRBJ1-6	TGTGCCAGCAGTGAAGTTGGAGGGTCCTCCTATAATTCACCCCTCCACTTT	CASSEVGGSSYNSPLHF
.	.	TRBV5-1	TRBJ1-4	TGCGCCAGCAGCCTTGATCCAGGCGCTAATGAAAAACTGTTTTTT	CASSLDPGANEKLFF
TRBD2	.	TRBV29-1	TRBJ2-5	TGCAGCGTTGAAGTAGGGGGACTAGCGAGCGAGACCCAGTACTTC	CSVEVGGLASETQYF
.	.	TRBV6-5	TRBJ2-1	TGTGCCAGCAGGGCCCCAGCCAATGAGCAGTTCTTC	CASRAPANEQFF
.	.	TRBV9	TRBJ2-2	TGTGCCAGCAGCGTAGTTCACGGGGAGCTGTTTTTT	CASSVVHGELFF
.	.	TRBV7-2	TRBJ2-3	TGTGCCAGCAGCTTAGTAGGGAGGGATACGCAGTATTTT	CASSLVGRDTQYF
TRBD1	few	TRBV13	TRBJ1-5	TGTGCCAGCAGCTCAGGGGGGAGCAATCAGCCCCAGCATTTT	CASSSGGSNQPQHF
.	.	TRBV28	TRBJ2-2	TGTGCCAGCAGTTTGAGGTCCGGGACCCCCGGGGAGCTGTTTTTT	CASSLRSGTPGELFF
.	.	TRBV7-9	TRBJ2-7	TGTGCCAGCAGCGCCGGACCAGGAGGCTCCTACGAGCAGTACTTC	CASSAGPGGSYEQYF
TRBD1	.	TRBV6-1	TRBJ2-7	TGTGCCAGCAGCCAACTTGGACAGGGAGGCAACGAGCAGTACTTC	CASSQLGQGGNEQYF
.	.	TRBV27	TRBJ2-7	TGTGCCAGCAGTTTCAGGAGTGCGGGGCCCTACGAGCAGTACTTC	CASSFRSAGPYEQYF
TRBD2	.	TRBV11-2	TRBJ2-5	TGTGCCAGCAGCTTCAAAATAGCGGGAGGCATTGAGACCCAGTACTTC	CASSFKIAGGIETQYF
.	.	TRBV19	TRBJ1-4	TGTTTACAGGGAGAGGAAAAACTGTTTTTT	CLQGEEKLFF
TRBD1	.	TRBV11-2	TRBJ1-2	TGTGCCAGCAGCCCTAACTTCGACAGGGGTGGCTACACCTTC	CASSPNFDRGGYTF
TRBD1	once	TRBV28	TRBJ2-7	TGTGCCAGCAGTGCCGTGGACAGGCGATCCTACGAGCAGTACTTC	CASSAVDRRSYEQYF
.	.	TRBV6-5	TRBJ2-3	TGTGCCAGCAGTTACTCGAGTCTGGCGGATACGCAGTATTTT	CASSYSSLADTQYF
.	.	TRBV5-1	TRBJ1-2	TGCGCCAGCAGCGTTTCGGGGTCGTCCTATGGCTACACCTTC	CASSVSGSSYGYTF
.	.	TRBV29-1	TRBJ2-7	TGCAGCGTTCGAAGCGGCGGGGGCCCTTACGAGCAGTACTTC	CSVRSGGGPYEQYF
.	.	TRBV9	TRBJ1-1	TGTGCCAGCAGCCCGGATTGGAGCACTGAAGCTTTCTTT	CASSPDWSTEAFF
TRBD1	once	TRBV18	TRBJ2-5	TGTGCCAGCTCATGGGACAGAGAGACCCAGTACTTC	CASSWDRETQYF
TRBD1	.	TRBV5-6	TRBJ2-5	TGTGCCAGCAGCTGGGGGACAGGGGATGAGACCCAGTACTTC	CASSWGTGDETQYF
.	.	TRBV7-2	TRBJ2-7	TGTGCCAGCAGCCTCCGCAGGGGTAACGAGCAGTACTTC	CASSLRRGNEQYF
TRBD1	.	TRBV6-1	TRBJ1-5	TGTGCCAGCAGTGAGATCCCGACAGGGGGCAACGGTCAGCCCCAGCATTTT	CASSEIPTGGNGQPQHF
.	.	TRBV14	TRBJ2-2	TGTGCCAGCAGTGAACGGGCTAGTAACTCTCTCGGGGAGCTGTTTTTT	CASSERASNSLGELFF
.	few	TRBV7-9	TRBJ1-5	TGTGCCAGCAGCCTAGGTGGAGCGCAGCATTTT	CASSLGGAQHF
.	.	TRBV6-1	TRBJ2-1	TGTGCCAGCAGTGTCGGGGGGCTAGCGGACATGTACAATGAGCAGTTCTTC	CASSVGGLADMYNEQFF
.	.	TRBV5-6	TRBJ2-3	TGTGCCAGCAGCGTTCTTGGCTCCACAGATACGCAGTATTTT	CASSVLGSTDTQYF
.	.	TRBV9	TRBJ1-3	TGTGCCAGCAGCGTAGGGGGATTCTCTGGAAACACCATATATTTT	CASSVGGFSGNTIYF
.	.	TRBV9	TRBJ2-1	TGTGCCAGCAGCACTCAGCTAGCAGAGCAGTTCTTC	CASSTQLAEQFF